This is a list of T cell receptor beta chains from one sample in a study of response to subunit inactivated influenza vaccine. TCRdb used MiXCR to reprocess the RT-PCR reads, holding one entry per CDR3 protein. Of 200,000 to 300,000 distinct CDR3 sequences in the sample, 12% were seen once. This sample comprised non-naive T cells sorted from PBMCs, obtained about 14 days before vaccination. The receptors stem from a man aged 50 to 60 who received an inactivated influenza vaccine. Both conserved end residues are part of each CDR3. D genes are given only for firm matches. Size is omitted from some rows. Given values are once, few, many or a class for expanded clones.

CDR3 DNA: TGTGCCAGCAGTACCGGGACTCAGGAGGGCACAGATACGCAGTATTTT
CDR3 protein: CASSTGTQEGTDTQYF
V gene: TRBV12-3/TRBV12-4
J gene: TRBJ2-3
D gene: -
clone size: -

CDR3 DNA: TGCAGTGCTAGTGGCAGGGGACTGTACGAGCAGTACTTC
CDR3 protein: CSASGRGLYEQYF
V gene: TRBV20-1
J gene: TRBJ2-7
D gene: -
clone size: few

CDR3 DNA: TGTGCCATCACCCGGGAGTCGGGAACTGAAGCTTTCTTT
CDR3 protein: CAITRESGTEAFF
V gene: TRBV10-3
J gene: TRBJ1-1
D gene: -
clone size: few

CDR3 DNA: TGTGCCAGCACCCTACCGGACAGGGGTTATAATTCACCCCTCCACTTT
CDR3 protein: CASTLPDRGYNSPLHF
V gene: TRBV7-9
J gene: TRBJ1-6
D gene: TRBD1
clone size: few

CDR3 DNA: TGTGCCAGCAGCTCGGGACTAAACACAGATACGCAGTATTTT
CDR3 protein: CASSSGLNTDTQYF
V gene: TRBV7-2
J gene: TRBJ2-3
D gene: TRBD2
clone size: few

CDR3 DNA: TGTGCCAGCAGTTACTCGCGGGATCTTGAAGATACGCAGTATTTT
CDR3 protein: CASSYSRDLEDTQYF
V gene: TRBV6-5
J gene: TRBJ2-3
D gene: -
clone size: few

CDR3 DNA: TGCAGTGCTAGAGATCGTTTAACGGTCGGAGGAGCCAAAAACATTCAGTACTTC
CDR3 protein: CSARDRLTVGGAKNIQYF
V gene: TRBV20-1
J gene: TRBJ2-4
D gene: -
clone size: many

CDR3 DNA: TGCGCCAGCAGCCAAAGGACAGGGTTGGCCTACGAGCAGTACTTC
CDR3 protein: CASSQRTGLAYEQYF
V gene: TRBV4-3
J gene: TRBJ2-7
D gene: TRBD1
clone size: -

CDR3 DNA: TGTGCCAGCAGCTGGGGACAGATTAATTCACCCCTCCACTTT
CDR3 protein: CASSWGQINSPLHF
V gene: TRBV7-9
J gene: TRBJ1-6
D gene: TRBD1
clone size: few

CDR3 DNA: TGCGCCAGCAGCCCGGACGGCAGTCAAGAGACCCAGTACTTC
CDR3 protein: CASSPDGSQETQYF
V gene: TRBV5-1
J gene: TRBJ2-5
D gene: -
clone size: -

CDR3 DNA: TGTGCCAGCTCACCAAACAGGGATGGCTACACCTTC
CDR3 protein: CASSPNRDGYTF
V gene: TRBV18
J gene: TRBJ1-2
D gene: -
clone size: few

CDR3 DNA: TGTGCCAGCAGCCCCCAGTGGACCTCCTACGAGCAGTACTTC
CDR3 protein: CASSPQWTSYEQYF
V gene: TRBV7-2
J gene: TRBJ2-7
D gene: -
clone size: many

CDR3 DNA: TGTGCCTGGAGTGTCCAGGGGGGAAAAGCTTTCTTT
CDR3 protein: CAWSVQGGKAFF
V gene: TRBV30
J gene: TRBJ1-1
D gene: TRBD1
clone size: few

CDR3 DNA: TGTGCCAGCAGCACATCGTCCAAGGCAGATACGCAGTATTTT
CDR3 protein: CASSTSSKADTQYF
V gene: TRBV9
J gene: TRBJ2-3
D gene: -
clone size: -

CDR3 DNA: TGTGCCAGCAGTTACTCAGGGATCAGAAGCGGAAACACTGAAGCTTTCTTT
CDR3 protein: CASSYSGIRSGNTEAFF
V gene: TRBV6-5
J gene: TRBJ1-1
D gene: -
clone size: few

CDR3 DNA: TGTGCCAGCAGCCAAGCGGGGGAAGAGACCCAGTACTTC
CDR3 protein: CASSQAGEETQYF
V gene: TRBV4-2
J gene: TRBJ2-5
D gene: -
clone size: many

CDR3 DNA: TGCAGCGTTGAAGAGGGACAGTTCTCCTACAATGAGCAGTTCTTC
CDR3 protein: CSVEEGQFSYNEQFF
V gene: TRBV29-1
J gene: TRBJ2-1
D gene: TRBD1
clone size: many

CDR3 DNA: TGTGCCAGCAGCTTAGCCTTAGGTCAGCCCCAGCATTTT
CDR3 protein: CASSLALGQPQHF
V gene: TRBV7-9
J gene: TRBJ1-5
D gene: -
clone size: many

CDR3 DNA: TGTGCCAGCAGCCGAATGTCGGTCGGGGCGCGGGAGACCCAGTACTTC
CDR3 protein: CASSRMSVGARETQYF
V gene: TRBV3-1
J gene: TRBJ2-5
D gene: -
clone size: many

CDR3 DNA: TGTGCCAGCAGCCCCACATACAATGAGCAGTTCTTC
CDR3 protein: CASSPTYNEQFF
V gene: TRBV11-2
J gene: TRBJ2-1
D gene: -
clone size: -

CDR3 DNA: TGTGCCAGCCAGAGGGGGAGAGGTGAAAAACTGTTTTTT
CDR3 protein: CASQRGRGEKLFF
V gene: TRBV18
J gene: TRBJ1-4
D gene: -
clone size: few

CDR3 DNA: TGTGCCAGCTCACGTATGGCAGGGAGTTTGTCGGATTCACCCCTCCACTTT
CDR3 protein: CASSRMAGSLSDSPLHF
V gene: TRBV18
J gene: TRBJ1-6
D gene: -
clone size: many

CDR3 DNA: TGTGCCAGCAGTGGACAGATCTACAATGAGCAGTTCTTC
CDR3 protein: CASSGQIYNEQFF
V gene: TRBV6-1
J gene: TRBJ2-1
D gene: -
clone size: few

CDR3 DNA: TGCGCCAGCAGCTGGACAGGGTTAGTCTTCACAGATACGCAGTATTTT
CDR3 protein: CASSWTGLVFTDTQYF
V gene: TRBV5-1
J gene: TRBJ2-3
D gene: TRBD1
clone size: few

CDR3 DNA: TGCGCCAGCAGCCTACGCGCTGGGAGTGCAGCGGGGCACACCTTC
CDR3 protein: CASSLRAGSAAGHTF
V gene: TRBV4-1
J gene: TRBJ1-2
D gene: -
clone size: many

CDR3 DNA: TGCAGTGCTAGAGATCTACAGGGACTATCTCTTAATTCACCCCTCCACTTT
CDR3 protein: CSARDLQGLSLNSPLHF
V gene: TRBV20-1
J gene: TRBJ1-6
D gene: -
clone size: many

CDR3 DNA: TGTGCCAGCAGTTTACTTACTAGCGGGGTCTCCGGGGAGCTGTTTTTT
CDR3 protein: CASSLLTSGVSGELFF
V gene: TRBV28
J gene: TRBJ2-2
D gene: TRBD2
clone size: many

CDR3 DNA: TGTGCCAGCAGCTTAACGGACAGGGGCAGATACGAGCAGTACTTC
CDR3 protein: CASSLTDRGRYEQYF
V gene: TRBV11-2
J gene: TRBJ2-7
D gene: TRBD1
clone size: many

CDR3 DNA: TGTGCCAGCAGCATGCTAGCGGGAGGGCGCGATGAGCAGTTCTTC
CDR3 protein: CASSMLAGGRDEQFF
V gene: TRBV5-4
J gene: TRBJ2-1
D gene: TRBD2
clone size: few

CDR3 DNA: TGTGCCAGCAGCGTATTGGACAGGGACTACAATGAGCAGTTCTTC
CDR3 protein: CASSVLDRDYNEQFF
V gene: TRBV3-1
J gene: TRBJ2-1
D gene: TRBD1
clone size: -

CDR3 DNA: TGTGCCAGCAGCCCCGGACTAGCGGGACATGAGAACACCGGGGAGCTGTTTTTT
CDR3 protein: CASSPGLAGHENTGELFF
V gene: TRBV13
J gene: TRBJ2-2
D gene: TRBD2
clone size: -

CDR3 DNA: TGTGCCAGCAGTTCGTTCGGGGGGAACACTGAAGCTTTCTTT
CDR3 protein: CASSSFGGNTEAFF
V gene: TRBV6-5
J gene: TRBJ1-1
D gene: -
clone size: few

CDR3 DNA: TGCAGTGCTACTATAGCGGGATCCTACAATGAGCAGTTCTTC
CDR3 protein: CSATIAGSYNEQFF
V gene: TRBV20-1
J gene: TRBJ2-1
D gene: TRBD2
clone size: few

CDR3 DNA: TGTGCCAGCAACCCCGCCGGGACAGGGGGAACAGATACGCAGTATTTT
CDR3 protein: CASNPAGTGGTDTQYF
V gene: TRBV28
J gene: TRBJ2-3
D gene: TRBD1
clone size: -

CDR3 DNA: TGTGCCAGCAGTTTTGGGCTAGCGGGCAACTACGAGCAGTACTTC
CDR3 protein: CASSFGLAGNYEQYF
V gene: TRBV12-3/TRBV12-4
J gene: TRBJ2-7
D gene: TRBD2
clone size: many

CDR3 DNA: TGTGCCAGCAGCAAAAACCTACCCCGAGCGGGAGGGGGCACCGGGGAGCTGTTTTTT
CDR3 protein: CASSKNLPRAGGGTGELFF
V gene: TRBV7-8
J gene: TRBJ2-2
D gene: TRBD2
clone size: -

CDR3 DNA: TGCGCCAGCAGCCAGGACAGCTATGGCTACACCTTC
CDR3 protein: CASSQDSYGYTF
V gene: TRBV5-1
J gene: TRBJ1-2
D gene: -
clone size: many

CDR3 DNA: TGTGCCAGCAGTCCCACCGCCGGGACAAGCGAGCAGTTCTTC
CDR3 protein: CASSPTAGTSEQFF
V gene: TRBV6-2/TRBV6-3
J gene: TRBJ2-1
D gene: -
clone size: few

CDR3 DNA: TGTGCCAGCAGCTTAGTTAAGGCGGGATCTGGAAACACCATATATTTT
CDR3 protein: CASSLVKAGSGNTIYF
V gene: TRBV7-2
J gene: TRBJ1-3
D gene: -
clone size: few

CDR3 DNA: TGCGCCAGCAGCTTGACCGATGATATGGATACGCAGTATTTT
CDR3 protein: CASSLTDDMDTQYF
V gene: TRBV5-1
J gene: TRBJ2-3
D gene: -
clone size: few

CDR3 DNA: TGCAGTGCTAGAGTCGGGACAGCCTACGATAGGAGCGAGCAGTACTTC
CDR3 protein: CSARVGTAYDRSEQYF
V gene: TRBV20-1
J gene: TRBJ2-7
D gene: TRBD1
clone size: -

CDR3 DNA: TGTGCCAGCAGCTTAGGAGAGACCCAGTACTTC
CDR3 protein: CASSLGETQYF
V gene: TRBV12-3/TRBV12-4
J gene: TRBJ2-5
D gene: -
clone size: medium-sized

CDR3 DNA: TGCAGTGCTATAAGCGGGAGATCCTACGAGCAGTACTTC
CDR3 protein: CSAISGRSYEQYF
V gene: TRBV20-1
J gene: TRBJ2-7
D gene: TRBD2
clone size: -

CDR3 DNA: TGCAGTGCTAGAGAGCGGCAATACTACGAGCAGTACTTC
CDR3 protein: CSARERQYYEQYF
V gene: TRBV20-1
J gene: TRBJ2-7
D gene: -
clone size: -

CDR3 DNA: TGCGCCAGCAGCCAGGGACAGCCTAATGAAAAACTGTTTTTT
CDR3 protein: CASSQGQPNEKLFF
V gene: TRBV5-1
J gene: TRBJ1-4
D gene: TRBD1
clone size: -

CDR3 DNA: TGTGCCAGCAGCCTTCCTAGCGCGACAGATACGCAGTATTTT
CDR3 protein: CASSLPSATDTQYF
V gene: TRBV5-6
J gene: TRBJ2-3
D gene: -
clone size: few

CDR3 DNA: TGTGCCAGCAGCGTCACAGGGGCTGGGGCCAACGTCCTGACTTTC
CDR3 protein: CASSVTGAGANVLTF
V gene: TRBV9
J gene: TRBJ2-6
D gene: TRBD1
clone size: -

CDR3 DNA: TGCAGTGCTAGGAGGAGGGGCAGAGCTAGCACAGATACGCAGTATTTT
CDR3 protein: CSARRRGRASTDTQYF
V gene: TRBV20-1
J gene: TRBJ2-3
D gene: -
clone size: many